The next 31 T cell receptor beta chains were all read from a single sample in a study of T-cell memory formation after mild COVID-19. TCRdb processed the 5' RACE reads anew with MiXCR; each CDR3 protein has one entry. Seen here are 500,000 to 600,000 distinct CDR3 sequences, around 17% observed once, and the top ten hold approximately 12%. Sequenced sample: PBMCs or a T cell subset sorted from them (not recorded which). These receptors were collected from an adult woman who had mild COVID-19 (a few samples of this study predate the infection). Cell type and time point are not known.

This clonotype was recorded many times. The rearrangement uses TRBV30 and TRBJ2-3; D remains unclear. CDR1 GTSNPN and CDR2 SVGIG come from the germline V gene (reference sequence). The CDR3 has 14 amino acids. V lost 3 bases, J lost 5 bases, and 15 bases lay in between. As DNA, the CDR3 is TGTGCCTGGAGACGACCCGCGTCGGGAGATACGCAGTATTTT. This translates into CAWRRPASGDTQYF.

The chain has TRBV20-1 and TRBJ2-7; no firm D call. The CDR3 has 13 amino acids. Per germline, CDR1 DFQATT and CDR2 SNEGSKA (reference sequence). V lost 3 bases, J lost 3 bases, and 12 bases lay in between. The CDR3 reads CSASSLTNYEQYF. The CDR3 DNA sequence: TGCAGTGCTAGCAGTCTGACGAACTACGAGCAGTACTTC.

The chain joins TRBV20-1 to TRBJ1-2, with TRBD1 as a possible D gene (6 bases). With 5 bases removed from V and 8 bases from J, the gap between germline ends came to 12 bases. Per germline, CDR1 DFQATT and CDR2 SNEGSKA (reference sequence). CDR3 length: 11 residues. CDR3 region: CSASRGIGYTF. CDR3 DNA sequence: TGCAGTGCTTCAAGGGGGATAGGCTACACCTTC.

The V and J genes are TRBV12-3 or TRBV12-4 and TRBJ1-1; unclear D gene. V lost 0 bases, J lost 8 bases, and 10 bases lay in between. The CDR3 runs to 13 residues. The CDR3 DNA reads TGTGCCAGCAGTTTAGCGAGGGCGGGGGAAGCTTTCTTT. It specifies CASSLARAGEAFF.

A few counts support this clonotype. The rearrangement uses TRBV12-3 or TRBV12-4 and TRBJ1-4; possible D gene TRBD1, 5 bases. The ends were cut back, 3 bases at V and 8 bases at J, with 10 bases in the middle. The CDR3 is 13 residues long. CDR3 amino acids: CASSFRTNEKLFF. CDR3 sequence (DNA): TGTGCCAGCAGTTTCCGGACAAACGAAAAACTGTTTTTT.

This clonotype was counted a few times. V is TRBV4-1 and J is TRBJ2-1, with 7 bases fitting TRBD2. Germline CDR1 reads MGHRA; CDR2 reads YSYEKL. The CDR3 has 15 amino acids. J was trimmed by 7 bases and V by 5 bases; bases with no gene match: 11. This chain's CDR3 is CASSEKWGGINEQFF. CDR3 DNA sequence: TGCGCCAGCAGCGAAAAGTGGGGGGGTATAAATGAGCAGTTCTTC.

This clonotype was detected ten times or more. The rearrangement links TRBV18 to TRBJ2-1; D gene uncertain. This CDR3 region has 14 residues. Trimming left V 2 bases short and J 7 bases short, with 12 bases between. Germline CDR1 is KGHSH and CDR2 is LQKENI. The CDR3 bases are TGTGCCAGCTCACCAAGTACGATTGGGAATGAGCAGTTCTTC. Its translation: CASSPSTIGNEQFF.

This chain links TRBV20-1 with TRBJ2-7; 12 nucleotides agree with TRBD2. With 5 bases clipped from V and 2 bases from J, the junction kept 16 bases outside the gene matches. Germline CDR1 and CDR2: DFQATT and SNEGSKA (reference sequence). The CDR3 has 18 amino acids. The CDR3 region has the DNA TGCAGTGCTCGACAACGGACTAGCGGGACCCTTTACACCTACGAGCAGTACTTC. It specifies CSARQRTSGTLYTYEQYF.

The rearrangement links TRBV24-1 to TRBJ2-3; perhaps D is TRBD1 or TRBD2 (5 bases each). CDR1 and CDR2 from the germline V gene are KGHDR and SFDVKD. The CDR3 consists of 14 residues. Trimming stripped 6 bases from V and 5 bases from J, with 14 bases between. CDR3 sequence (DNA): TGTGCCACCAGTCCGTCAGGGAGTGGAGATACGCAGTATTTT. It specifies CATSPSGSGDTQYF.

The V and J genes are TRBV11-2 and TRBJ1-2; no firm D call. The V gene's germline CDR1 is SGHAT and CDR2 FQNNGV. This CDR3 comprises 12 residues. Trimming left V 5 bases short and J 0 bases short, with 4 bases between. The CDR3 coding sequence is TGTGCCAGCAGCGGAGCTAACTATGGCTACACCTTC. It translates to CASSGANYGYTF.

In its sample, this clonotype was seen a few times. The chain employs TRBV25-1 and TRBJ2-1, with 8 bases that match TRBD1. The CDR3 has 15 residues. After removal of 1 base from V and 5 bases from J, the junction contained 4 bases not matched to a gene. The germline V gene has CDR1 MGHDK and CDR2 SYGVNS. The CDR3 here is CASSEWTGRDNEQFF. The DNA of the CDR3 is TGTGCCAGCAGTGAATGGACAGGGCGGGACAATGAGCAGTTCTTC.

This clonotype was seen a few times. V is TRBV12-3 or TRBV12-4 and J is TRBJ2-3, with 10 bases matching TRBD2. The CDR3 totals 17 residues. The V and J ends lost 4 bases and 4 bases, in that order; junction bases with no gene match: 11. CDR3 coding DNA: TGTGCCAGCAGTTCTGAATTACCGGGACTAGCGTCAGATACGCAGTATTTT. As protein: CASSSELPGLASDTQYF.

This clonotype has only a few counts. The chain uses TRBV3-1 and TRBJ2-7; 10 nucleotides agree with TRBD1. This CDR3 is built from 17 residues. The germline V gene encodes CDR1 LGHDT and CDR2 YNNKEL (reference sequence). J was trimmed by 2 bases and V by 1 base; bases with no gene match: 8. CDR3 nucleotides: TGTGCCAGCAGCCAAGGTAATCTCGGGACAGGGGCCTACGAGCAGTACTTC. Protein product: CASSQGNLGTGAYEQYF.

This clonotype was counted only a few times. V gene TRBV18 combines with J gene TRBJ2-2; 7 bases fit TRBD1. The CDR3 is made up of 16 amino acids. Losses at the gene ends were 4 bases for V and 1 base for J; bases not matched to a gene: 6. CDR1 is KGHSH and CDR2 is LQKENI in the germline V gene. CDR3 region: CASSLSGQENTGELFF. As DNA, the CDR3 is TGTGCCAGCTCACTATCCGGACAGGAGAACACCGGGGAGCTGTTTTTT.

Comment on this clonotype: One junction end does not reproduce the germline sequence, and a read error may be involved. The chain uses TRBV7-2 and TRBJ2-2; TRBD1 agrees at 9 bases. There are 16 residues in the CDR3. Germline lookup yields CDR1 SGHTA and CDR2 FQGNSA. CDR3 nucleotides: TGTTCCAGCAGCCCTCAGACCGGGACAGGGTCCGGGGAGCTGTTTTTT. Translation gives CSSSPQTGTGSGELFF.

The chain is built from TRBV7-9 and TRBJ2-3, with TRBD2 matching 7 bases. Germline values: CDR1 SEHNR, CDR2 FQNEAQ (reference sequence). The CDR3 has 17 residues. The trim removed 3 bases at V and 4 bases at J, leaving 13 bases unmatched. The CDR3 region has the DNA TGTGCCAGCAGCTTGGAGAGGGGACTATTGATGGCAGATACGCAGTATTTT. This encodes CASSLERGLLMADTQYF.

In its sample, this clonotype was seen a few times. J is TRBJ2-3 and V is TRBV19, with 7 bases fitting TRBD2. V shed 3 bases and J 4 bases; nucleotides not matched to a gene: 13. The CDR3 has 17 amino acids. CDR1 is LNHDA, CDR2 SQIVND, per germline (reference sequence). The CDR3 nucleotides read TGTGCCAGTAGTATTGCTGTTTTCGGGGGAGGGCCAGATACGCAGTATTTT. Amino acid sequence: CASSIAVFGGGPDTQYF.

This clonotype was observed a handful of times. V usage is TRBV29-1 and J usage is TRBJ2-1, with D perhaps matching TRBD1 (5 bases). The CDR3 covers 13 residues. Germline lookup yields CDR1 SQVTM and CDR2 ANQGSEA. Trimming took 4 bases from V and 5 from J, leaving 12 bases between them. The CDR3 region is CSVGARGDNEQFF. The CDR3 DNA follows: TGCAGCGTTGGCGCTAGGGGTGACAATGAGCAGTTCTTC.

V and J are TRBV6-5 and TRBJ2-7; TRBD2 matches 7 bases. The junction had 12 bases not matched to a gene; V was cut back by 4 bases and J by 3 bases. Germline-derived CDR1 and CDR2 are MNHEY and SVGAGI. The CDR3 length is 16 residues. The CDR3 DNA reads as TGTGCCAGCAGTTTCATGACCGGGACTACGGGCTACGAGCAGTACTTC. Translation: CASSFMTGTTGYEQYF.

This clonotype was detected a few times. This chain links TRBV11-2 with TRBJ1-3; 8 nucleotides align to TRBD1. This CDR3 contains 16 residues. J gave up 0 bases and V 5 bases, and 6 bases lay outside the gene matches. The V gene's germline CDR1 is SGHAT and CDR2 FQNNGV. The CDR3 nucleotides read TGTGCCAGCAGCCGGGACAGGCCACACTCTGGAAACACCATATATTTT. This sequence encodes CASSRDRPHSGNTIYF.

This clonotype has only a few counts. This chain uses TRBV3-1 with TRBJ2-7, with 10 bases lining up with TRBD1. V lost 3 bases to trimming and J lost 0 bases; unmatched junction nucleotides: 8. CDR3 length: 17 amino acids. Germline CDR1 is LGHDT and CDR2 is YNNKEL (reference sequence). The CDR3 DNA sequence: TGTGCCAGCAGCCAGAGGGGACAGGGGTCCCTCTCCTACGAGCAGTACTTC. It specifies CASSQRGQGSLSYEQYF.

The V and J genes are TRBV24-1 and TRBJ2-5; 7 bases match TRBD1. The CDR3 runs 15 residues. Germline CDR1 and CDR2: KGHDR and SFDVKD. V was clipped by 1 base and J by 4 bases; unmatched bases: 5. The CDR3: CATSDFEGARETQYF. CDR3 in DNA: TGTGCCACCAGTGATTTCGAGGGGGCTCGAGAGACCCAGTACTTC.

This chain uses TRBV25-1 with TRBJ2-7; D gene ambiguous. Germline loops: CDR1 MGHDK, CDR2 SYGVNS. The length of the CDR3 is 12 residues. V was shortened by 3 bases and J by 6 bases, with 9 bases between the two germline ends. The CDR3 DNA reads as TGTGCCAGCAGTGATCGGGTAGTCGAGCAGTACTTC. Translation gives CASSDRVVEQYF.

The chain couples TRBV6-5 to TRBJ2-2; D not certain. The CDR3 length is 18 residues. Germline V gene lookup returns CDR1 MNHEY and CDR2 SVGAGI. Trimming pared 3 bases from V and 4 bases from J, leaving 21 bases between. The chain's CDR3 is CASSYRSLPGPSTGELFF. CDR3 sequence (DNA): TGTGCCAGCAGTTATCGCAGCCTCCCAGGCCCTTCCACCGGGGAGCTGTTTTTT.

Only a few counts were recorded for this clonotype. CDR3 protein: CASSLGSAANEKLFF. In nucleotides, the CDR3 is TGTGCCAGCAGCTTAGGGTCGGCGGCTAATGAAAAACTGTTTTTT. The chain uses TRBV7-2 and TRBJ1-4; D is uncertain. The ends were cut back, 1 base at V and 3 bases at J, with 9 bases in the middle. The CDR3 consists of 15 residues. The germline gives CDR1 SGHTA, CDR2 FQGNSA.

The CDR3 spells CSARVRGQGTEAFF. The CDR3 DNA reads TGCAGTGCTAGAGTGCGGGGACAGGGCACTGAAGCTTTCTTT. J is TRBJ1-1 and V is TRBV20-1; 9 bases are shared with TRBD1. The CDR3 has 14 residues. J was trimmed by 4 bases and V by 1 base; bases with no gene match: 4. From germline, CDR1 is DFQATT and CDR2 SNEGSKA (reference sequence).

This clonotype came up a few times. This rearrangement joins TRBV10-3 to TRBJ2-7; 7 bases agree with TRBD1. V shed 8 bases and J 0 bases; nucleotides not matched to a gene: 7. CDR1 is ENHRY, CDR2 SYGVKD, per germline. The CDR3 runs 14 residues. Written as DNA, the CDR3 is TGTGCCATCGGGACAGTGAGAAGCTCCTACGAGCAGTACTTC. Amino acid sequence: CAIGTVRSSYEQYF.

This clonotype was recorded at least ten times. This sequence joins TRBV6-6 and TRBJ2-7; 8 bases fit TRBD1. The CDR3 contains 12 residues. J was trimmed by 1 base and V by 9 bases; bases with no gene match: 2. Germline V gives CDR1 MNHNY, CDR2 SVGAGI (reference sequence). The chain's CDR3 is CASRQGSYEQYF. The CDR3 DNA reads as TGTGCCAGTCGACAGGGGTCCTACGAGCAGTACTTC.

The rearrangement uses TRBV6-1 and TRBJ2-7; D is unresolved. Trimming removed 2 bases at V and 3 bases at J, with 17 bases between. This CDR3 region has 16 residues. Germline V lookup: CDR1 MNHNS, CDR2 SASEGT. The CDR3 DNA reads TGTGCCAGCAGTGAAATTGACCTACCGACACACTACGAGCAGTACTTC. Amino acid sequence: CASSEIDLPTHYEQYF.

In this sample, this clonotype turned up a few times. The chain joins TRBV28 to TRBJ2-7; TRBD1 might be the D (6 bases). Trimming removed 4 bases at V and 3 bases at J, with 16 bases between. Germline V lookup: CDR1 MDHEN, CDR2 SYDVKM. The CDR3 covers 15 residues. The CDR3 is CASSSPAGAVYEQYF. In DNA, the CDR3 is TGTGCCAGCAGTTCCCCGGCAGGGGCCGTCTACGAGCAGTACTTC.

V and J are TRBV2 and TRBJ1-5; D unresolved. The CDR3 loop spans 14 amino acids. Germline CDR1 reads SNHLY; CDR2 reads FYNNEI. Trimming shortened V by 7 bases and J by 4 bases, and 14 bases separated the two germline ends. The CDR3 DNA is TGTGCCAGCATTAGGGCGATAGGGAATCAGCCCCAGCATTTT. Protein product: CASIRAIGNQPQHF.